Listed below are T cell receptor beta chains from one sample, sequenced in a study of blood T cell repertoires in COVID-19. Clones were sequenced by immunoSEQ multiplex PCR, and TCRdb holds only the in-frame ones, with some missing. The table shows tens of thousands of clones, with 65% to 85% occurring only once. The sample consisted of peripheral blood. Receptors were obtained from a human donor in a cohort sampled during active COVID-19. The CDR3 runs from the conserved cysteine through the conserved F or W. A D gene is named only where the DNA matches it firmly.

v_gene	d_gene	len	j_gene	CDR3aa	CDR3nt
TRBV15	TRBD2	12	TRBJ2-7	CATSRDGGEQYF	TGTGCCACCAGCAGAGATGGGGGGGAACAGTACTTC
TRBV18	.	15	TRBJ2-7	CASSPVGAGRDEQYF	TGTGCCAGCTCACCGGTGGGGGCAGGGCGCGACGAGCAGTACTTC
TRBV3-1/TRBV3-2	TRBD2	16	TRBJ2-2	CASSQRTSANTGELFF	TGTGCCAGCAGCCAGCGGACTAGCGCGAACACCGGGGAGCTGTTTTTT
TRBV29-1	TRBD1	13	TRBJ1-6	CSVMTGYNSPLHF	TGCAGCGTGATGACAGGGTATAATTCACCCCTCCACTTT
TRBV5-4	TRBD2	16	TRBJ2-5	CASSLPSGGASETQYF	TGTGCCAGCAGCTTACCTAGCGGGGGGGCTTCAGAGACCCAGTACTTC
TRBV6-6	.	17	TRBJ1-5	CASSPRRMGGSGQPQHF	TGTGCCAGCAGTCCACGACGTATGGGGGGGTCCGGGCAGCCCCAGCATTTT
TRBV28	.	13	TRBJ1-5	CASSLIGVQPQHF	TGTGCCAGCAGTTTGATAGGGGTCCAGCCCCAGCATTTT
TRBV12-3/TRBV12-4	.	12	TRBJ1-5	CASSSGNQPQHF	TGTGCCAGCAGTTCAGGGAATCAGCCCCAGCATTTT
TRBV7-3	TRBD1	15	TRBJ2-1	CASRYYRGPYNEQFF	TGTGCCAGCAGGTACTACAGGGGGCCCTACAATGAGCAGTTCTTC
TRBV9	.	14	TRBJ1-4	CASQGGASGEKLFF	TGTGCCAGCCAAGGGGGGGCCTCGGGCGAAAAACTGTTTTTT
TRBV7-2	.	15	TRBJ1-2	CASSAIGGQIYGYTF	TGTGCCAGCAGCGCAATAGGGGGACAAATCTATGGCTACACCTTC
TRBV7-2	TRBD1	16	TRBJ1-2	CASRPPAMGQNYGYTF	TGTGCCAGCAGACCACCCGCAATGGGACAGAACTATGGCTACACCTTC
TRBV6-2/TRBV6-3	TRBD1	15	TRBJ1-5	CASSYRGQGVSPQHF	TGTGCCAGCAGTTACCGTGGACAGGGTGTGTCGCCCCAGCATTTT
TRBV2	.	11	TRBJ1-4	CASSPGEKLFF	TGTGCCAGCAGCCCGGGTGAAAAACTGTTTTTT
TRBV19	TRBD1	13	TRBJ2-4	CASSRGQGNIQYF	TGTGCCAGTAGTAGGGGACAGGGAAACATTCAGTACTTC
TRBV11-3	.	13	TRBJ2-7	CASSSRDSYEQYF	TGTGCCAGCAGCTCCCGAGACAGCTACGAGCAGTACTTC